The 16 T cell receptor beta chains in this list originate from one sample, sequenced in a study of T cell responses to AZD1222 COVID-19 vaccine. Sequencing was performed with immunoSEQ multiplex PCR; in TCRdb, only in-frame clones are kept and a portion is missing. This sample has approximately 97,000 clones, with roughly 83% found just once. The material was peripheral blood, obtained on day 0 of AZD1222 vaccination. The source is an adult in good health.

The rearrangement joins TRBV6-6 to TRBJ1-6, with D unclear. The CDR3 totals 18 residues. Germline V gene lookup returns CDR1 MNHNY and CDR2 SVGAGI (reference sequence). V shed 5 bases and J shed 0 bases, with 17 bases lying between them. CDR3 residues: CASSRRAPGSSYNSPLHF. CDR3 coding DNA: TGTGCCAGCAGTCGAAGGGCTCCGGGCAGCTCCTATAATTCACCCCTCCACTTT.

The rearrangement uses TRBV12-3 or TRBV12-4 and TRBJ1-4; TRBD1 might be the D (5 bases). There are 13 residues in the CDR3. Trimming pared 6 bases from V and 15 bases from J, leaving 20 bases between. The CDR3 nucleotides read TGTGCCAGCAGCCGCGAACTCGGACAAGCGTTGTTTTTT. Residues: CASSRELGQALFF.

The gene calls are TRBV15 and TRBJ2-1, with a weak D call TRBD2 (5 bases). With 4 bases removed from V and 12 bases from J, the gap between germline ends came to 19 bases. The CDR3 consists of 14 residues. Per germline, CDR1 LNHNV and CDR2 YYDKDF (reference sequence). CDR3 protein: CATSNRERFRVQFF. CDR3 coding DNA: TGTGCCACCAGCAACCGGGAACGGTTCCGGGTGCAGTTCTTC.

The V and J genes are TRBV3-1 (or the pseudogene TRBV3-2) and TRBJ2-7; unclear D gene. Deletions cut 1 base from V and 2 bases from J, with 6 bases between. CDR1 is LGHDT and CDR2 is YNNKEL in the germline V gene (reference sequence). This CDR3 spans 13 amino acids. CDR3 sequence reads: CASSQGGPYEQYF. The CDR3, as DNA: TGTGCCAGCAGCCAAGGAGGCCCCTACGAGCAGTACTTC.

The chain carries TRBV7-8 and TRBJ1-2; 10 bases agree with TRBD1. CDR3 length equals 14 residues. The germline gives CDR1 SGHVS, CDR2 FQNEAQ. Trimming cost V 6 bases and J 8 bases; bases outside gene matches: 9. The CDR3 loop is CASRAGTGAYGYTF. CDR3 DNA: TGTGCCAGCAGGGCCGGGACAGGGGCTTACGGCTACACCTTC. Full variable domain (rest looked up from reference TRBV7-8 and TRBJ1-2): GAGVSQSPRYKVAKRGQDVALRCDPISGHVSLFWYQQALGQGPEFLTYFQNEAQLDKSGLPSDRFFAERPEGSVSTLKIQRTQQEDSAVYLCASRAGTGAYGYTFGSGTRLTVV.

This clone came up once. This rearrangement joins TRBV20-1 to TRBJ2-3; 8 nucleotides align to TRBD2. Germline trimming cut 3 bases from V and 1 base from J; bases unmatched to any gene: 9. The CDR3 is made up of 16 amino acids. CDR1 and CDR2 from the germline V gene are DFQATT and SNEGSKA (reference sequence). The CDR3 region is CSASPGTRPCTDTQYF. As DNA, the CDR3 is TGCAGTGCTAGTCCCGGGACTAGGCCTTGCACAGATACGCAGTATTTT.

This chain connects TRBV6-1 to TRBJ1-1; no clear D gene. The germline gives CDR1 MNHNS, CDR2 SASEGT. CDR3 length: 12 amino acids. Deletions cut 3 bases from V and 4 bases from J, with 6 bases between. CDR3 nucleotides: TGTGCCAGCAGTGAGTTGGGCACTGAAGCTTTCTTT. This gives the protein CASSELGTEAFF.

In DNA form, the CDR3 reads TGTGCCATCAGTGATTCGCGTAATAGGGGAGTAACCTACGAGCAGTACGTC. Its translation is CAISDSRNRGVTYEQYV. This chain uses TRBV10-3 with TRBJ2-7; D is possibly TRBD1 or TRBD2 (5 bases each). Trimming removed 3 bases at V and 2 bases at J, with 20 bases between. The CDR3 consists of 17 residues. Germline CDR1 and CDR2: ENHRY and SYGVKD.

The chain has TRBV7-2 and TRBJ2-1; D may correspond to TRBD1 or TRBD2 (6 bases each). Trimming removed 7 bases at V and 5 bases at J, with 12 bases between. The CDR3 totals 13 residues. CDR1 is SGHTA, CDR2 FQGNSA, per germline. The CDR3 DNA reads TGTGCCAGCAACATAAGGGGGGACAATGAGCAGTTCTTC. Translated: CASNIRGDNEQFF.

This chain's CDR3 is CASNWGDTQYF. The CDR3, as DNA: TGTGCCAGCAATTGGGGAGATACGCAGTATTTT. This sequence joins TRBV5-6 and TRBJ2-3, with D unclear. This CDR3 region has 11 residues. With 6 bases removed from V and 5 bases from J, the gap between germline ends came to 7 bases. Germline CDR1 SGHDT, CDR2 YYEEEE.

The V and J genes are TRBV7-2 and TRBJ1-2, with TRBD1 as a possible D gene (5 bases). Trimming stripped 1 base from V and 0 bases from J, with 12 bases between. The germline V gene encodes CDR1 SGHTA and CDR2 FQGNSA. CDR3 length: 16 residues. CDR3 DNA: TGTGCCAGCAGCTTAGGAGGGACCTTCACTAACTATGGCTACACCTTC. It is translated as CASSLGGTFTNYGYTF.

This clone was seen a single time. CDR3 DNA: TGTGCCAGCAGCCAACAGGGGTCCCAAGGCTACACCTTC. This gives the protein CASSQQGSQGYTF. V gene TRBV7-8 combines with J gene TRBJ1-2; 7 bases are shared with TRBD1. The CDR3 is made up of 13 amino acids. Germline lookup yields CDR1 SGHVS and CDR2 FQNEAQ. V shed 5 bases and J 8 bases; nucleotides not matched to a gene: 8.

The V gene is TRBV19, the J gene TRBJ2-2, with a possible D match to TRBD2 (6 bases). Trimming shortened V by 9 bases and J by 2 bases, and 13 bases separated the two germline ends. The germline CDR1 and CDR2 sequences are LNHDA and SQIVND (reference sequence). The CDR3 contains 14 residues. The chain's CDR3 is CASRLAANTGELFF. The DNA for the CDR3 is TGTGCCAGCCGCTTAGCGGCCAACACCGGGGAGCTGTTTTTT.

This clone was observed once. The rearrangement joins TRBV13 to TRBJ2-7, with D possibly matching TRBD1 (5 bases). Trimming shortened V by 2 bases and J by 7 bases, and 21 bases separated the two germline ends. The CDR3 runs to 16 residues. Germline CDR1 and CDR2: PRHDT and FYEKMQ (reference sequence). The chain's CDR3 is CASSLNPGRAPVEQYF. The CDR3 region has the DNA TGTGCCAGCAGCTTAAACCCGGGCAGGGCCCCAGTGGAGCAGTACTTC.

V and J are TRBV29-1 and TRBJ1-5; tentative D call: TRBD1 (5 bases). CDR1 SQVTM and CDR2 ANQGSEA come from the germline V gene. The CDR3 is 13 amino acids. Trimming took 4 bases from V and 7 from J, leaving 14 bases between them. The CDR3 bases are TGCAGCGTTGCCCACGGGGGTACCCAGCCCCAGCATTTT. Translated, it gives CSVAHGGTQPQHF.

V is TRBV6-2 or TRBV6-3 and J is TRBJ1-5; TRBD1 might be the D (5 bases). The CDR3 totals 15 residues. The V and J ends lost 5 bases and 6 bases respectively, with 17 bases between them. Germline values: CDR1 MNHEY, CDR2 SVGEGT. The CDR3 sequence: CASSRSGTGTQPQHF. CDR3 bases: TGTGCCAGCAGTAGAAGCGGGACTGGGACTCAGCCCCAGCATTTT.